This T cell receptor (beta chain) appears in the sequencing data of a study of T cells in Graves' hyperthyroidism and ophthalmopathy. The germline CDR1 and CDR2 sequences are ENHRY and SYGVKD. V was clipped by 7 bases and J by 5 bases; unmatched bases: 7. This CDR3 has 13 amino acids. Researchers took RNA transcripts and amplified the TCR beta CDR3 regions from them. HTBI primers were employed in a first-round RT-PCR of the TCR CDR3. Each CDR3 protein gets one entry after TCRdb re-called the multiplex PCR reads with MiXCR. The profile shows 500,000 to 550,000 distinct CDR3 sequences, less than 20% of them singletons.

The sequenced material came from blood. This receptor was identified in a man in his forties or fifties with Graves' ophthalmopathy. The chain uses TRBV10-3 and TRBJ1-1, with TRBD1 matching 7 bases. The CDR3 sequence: CAINEGAGTEAFF. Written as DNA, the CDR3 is TGTGCCATCAACGAGGGGGCAGGAACTGAAGCTTTCTTT.